Below, 8 T cell receptor beta chains from the same sample are listed, as sequenced in a study of blood T cell repertoires in COVID-19. Some clones are missing from TCRdb's copy, which holds only in-frame ones; the method was immunoSEQ multiplex PCR. The data show about 140,000 clones, about four fifths seen once. Sequencing input: peripheral blood. Every receptor here comes from a man between 65 and 85 years old who had recovered from COVID-19.

V gene TRBV9 combines with J gene TRBJ2-3, with D maybe TRBD1 (5 bases). Per germline, CDR1 SGDLS and CDR2 YYNGEE. The V end was cut by 3 bases, the J end by 3 bases, with 14 bases between. The CDR3 consists of 15 residues. The DNA for the CDR3 is TGTGCCAGCAGCGAAAGGGGCTTCGGAACAGATACGCAGTATTTT. It specifies CASSERGFGTDTQYF. Drawing the rest from reference TRBV9 and TRBJ2-3, the complete variable domain is DSGVTQTPKHLITATGQRVTLRCSPRSGDLSVYWYQQSLDQGLQFLIQYYNGEERAKGNILERFSAQQFPDLHSELNLSSLELGDSALYFCASSERGFGTDTQYFGPGTRLTVL.

The chain links TRBV19 to TRBJ2-7; TRBD1 agrees at 8 bases. V was clipped by 5 bases and J by 6 bases; unmatched bases: 3. Germline loops: CDR1 LNHDA, CDR2 SQIVND (reference sequence). The CDR3 has 12 amino acids. The CDR3 reads CASSDRGAEQYF. CDR3 DNA: TGTGCCAGTAGTGACAGGGGAGCCGAGCAGTACTTC.

In this sample, this clone turned up a few times. V gene TRBV9 combines with J gene TRBJ2-2; D remains ambiguous. Per the germline V gene, CDR1 is SGDLS and CDR2 is YYNGEE. This CDR3 has 15 amino acids. The ends were cut back, 1 base at V and 0 bases at J, with 7 bases in the middle. The CDR3 DNA is TGTGCCAGCAGCGTATACAGTTCGAACACCGGGGAGCTGTTTTTT. This translates into CASSVYSSNTGELFF.

This chain connects TRBV7-2 to TRBJ1-2; 9 nucleotides match TRBD1. The CDR3 extends over 15 amino acids. The junction had 7 bases not matched to a gene; V was cut back by 4 bases and J by 4 bases. Germline CDR1 SGHTA, CDR2 FQGNSA. The DNA of the CDR3 is TGTGCCAGCAGCTCCCACCCGGGACAGGGCTATGGCTACACCTTC. Protein: CASSSHPGQGYGYTF.

The chain is built from TRBV19 and TRBJ2-3; D may be TRBD1 (5 bases). Per the germline V gene, CDR1 is LNHDA and CDR2 is SQIVND (reference sequence). This CDR3 contains 14 residues. V lost 6 bases and J lost 2, with 12 bases in between. CDR3 nucleotide sequence: TGTGCCAGTAGGACCTCGACAGACACAGATACGCAGTATTTT. The encoded protein is CASRTSTDTDTQYF.

The CDR3 DNA sequence: TGTGCTAGTGGTTTGGTACTAGGAGCGGGAAACAATGAGCAGTTCTTC. As protein: CASGLVLGAGNNEQFF. This chain links TRBV12-5 with TRBJ2-1, with 7 bases fitting TRBD2. Germline trimming cut 0 bases from V and 5 bases from J; bases unmatched to any gene: 7. In germline, CDR1 is LGHNT, CDR2 FRNRAP. The length of the CDR3 is 16 residues.

This clone has just one count. V is TRBV2 and J is TRBJ1-4; D is ambiguous. Germline assignment: CDR1 SNHLY and CDR2 FYNNEI. CDR3 length: 14 amino acids. Trimming removed 10 bases from V and 5 bases from J, with 17 bases in between. The CDR3 loop is CATAPTNTNEKLFF. CDR3 nucleotide sequence: TGTGCCACCGCACCAACTAACACGAATGAAAAACTGTTTTTT.

CDR3 protein: CSSMMSSYNEQFF. The CDR3 coding sequence is TGCAGCTCTATGATGAGCTCCTACAATGAGCAGTTCTTC. This chain joins TRBV29-1 and TRBJ2-1, with D unclear. The CDR3 covers 13 residues. V lost 8 bases to trimming and J lost 0 bases, with 11 bases between them. The V gene's germline CDR1 is SQVTM and CDR2 ANQGSEA.